The 29 T cell receptor beta chains presented below share a single source sample, sequenced in a study of vaccination effects on CD4 cells after COVID-19 (dated by TCRdb to between 2021 and 2024). The method was the immunoSEQ multiplex PCR assay. TCRdb stores this immuneACCESS table with in-frame sequences only. Part of the clones is absent; in the studies checked, under half of the shortfall reflects unresolved V genes, and no reason is known for the rest. The sample records some 59,000 clones, over 80% of which are singletons. The ten largest make up 2.4% of the sample. The ViraFEST assay stimulated PBMC with viral peptide pools and then used TCR sequencing to identify antigen-specific CD4+ T cell clonotypes by expansion. After about 10 days of culture, CD4+ T cells were isolated with the EasySep CD4+ T cell isolation kit. For these TCRs, the target antigens are not known. This material consisted of CD4+ T cells from PBMCs cultured with HCoV-229E spike peptides, taken before COVID-19 vaccination. The sample's cell subset or site label is to be understood as: HCoV-229E spike overlapping peptide pool stimulation. These receptors originate from a human donor who received a COVID-19 vaccine.

The chain joins TRBV5-1 to TRBJ1-5; maybe TRBD1 (6 bases). The CDR3 spans 13 residues. Between the trimmed V and J ends, which lost 3 bases and 7 bases, there was a span of 11 bases. Germline V gene data show CDR1 as SGHRS and CDR2 as YFSETQ. The CDR3 sequence: CASSSTGTQPQHF. The CDR3 bases are TGCGCCAGCAGCTCCACAGGGACCCAGCCCCAGCATTTT.

The rearrangement uses TRBV7-2 and TRBJ2-3; 9 positions agree with TRBD2. This CDR3 comprises 14 residues. With V trimmed by 10 bases and J by 0 bases, 5 bases remained unmatched. Germline V gene data show CDR1 as SGHTA and CDR2 as FQGNSA. This CDR3 reads CATLAGPSTDTQYF. As DNA, the CDR3 is TGTGCCACCCTAGCGGGGCCGAGCACAGATACGCAGTATTTT.

This clone has just one count. V gene TRBV10-3 combines with J gene TRBJ1-4; 8 bases are a match to TRBD1. Germline trimming cut 3 bases from V and 5 bases from J; bases unmatched to any gene: 5. Germline V gene sequence: CDR1 ENHRY, CDR2 SYGVKD. The CDR3 is 15 residues long. CDR3 bases: TGTGCCATCAGTGACCAGACAGGGGTCAATGAAAAACTGTTTTTT. The encoded protein is CAISDQTGVNEKLFF.

This CDR3 is CASSPLDNSPLHF. In nucleotides, the CDR3 is TGTGCCAGCAGCCCACTCGATAATTCACCCCTCCACTTT. The rearrangement joins TRBV3-1 (or the pseudogene TRBV3-2) to TRBJ1-6; D remains unclear. Germline V lookup: CDR1 LGHDT, CDR2 YNNKEL (reference sequence). Trimming took off 4 bases at V and 5 bases at J, with 6 bases between the two ends. This CDR3 contains 13 residues.

This chain connects TRBV19 to TRBJ2-1, with D possibly being TRBD2 (6 bases). Germline V CDR1 and CDR2: LNHDA, SQIVND (reference sequence). V was trimmed by 4 bases and J by 2 bases, leaving 15 bases between them. The CDR3 has 16 residues. CDR3 residues: CASSRDSGFPYNEQFF. The CDR3, as DNA: TGTGCCAGTAGTAGGGACTCGGGGTTTCCCTACAATGAGCAGTTCTTC.

This chain links TRBV18 with TRBJ1-3, with 7 bases that match TRBD1. Trimming cost V 3 bases and J 2 bases; bases outside gene matches: 7. The CDR3 totals 16 residues. From germline, CDR1 is KGHSH and CDR2 LQKENI. In nucleotides, the CDR3 is TGTGCCAGCTCACCCGAGGGGGCGAGTGCTGGAAACACCATATATTTT. It codes for CASSPEGASAGNTIYF. The whole variable domain, filled in from reference TRBV18 and TRBJ1-3, reads NAGVMQNPRHLVRRRGQEARLRCSPMKGHSHVYWYRQLPEEGLKFMVYLQKENIIDESGMPKERFSAEFPKEGPSILRIQQVVRGDSAAYFCASSPEGASAGNTIYFGEGSWLTVV.

This clone came up a few times. The V and J genes are TRBV14 and TRBJ1-6; D remains ambiguous. V shed 1 base and J shed 9 bases, with 4 bases lying between them. The germline V gene encodes CDR1 SGHDN and CDR2 FVKESK. The CDR3 is 12 residues long. CDR3 sequence: CASSQVLSPLHF. In DNA, the CDR3 is TGTGCCAGCAGCCAAGTTCTTTCACCCCTCCACTTT.

The genes are TRBV5-1 and TRBJ2-2; tentatively, D is TRBD1 (6 bases). The CDR3 length is 15 residues. Germline V gene lookup returns CDR1 SGHRS and CDR2 YFSETQ. Trimming left V 2 bases short and J 0 bases short, with 8 bases between. The CDR3 sequence: CASSLQGTNTGELFF. The DNA for the CDR3 is TGCGCCAGCAGCTTACAGGGAACGAACACCGGGGAGCTGTTTTTT.

The rearrangement uses TRBV12-3 or TRBV12-4 and TRBJ1-1; 7 nucleotides match TRBD1. J was trimmed by 5 bases and V by 7 bases; bases with no gene match: 4. The CDR3 sequence is 12 residues long. The CDR3 sequence is CASKAGGTEAFF. In nucleotides, the CDR3 is TGTGCCAGCAAAGCAGGGGGAACTGAAGCTTTCTTT.

This chain uses TRBV19 with TRBJ1-1; no definite D call. CDR1 is LNHDA, CDR2 SQIVND, per germline (reference sequence). The CDR3 is 15 amino acids. Trimming stripped 1 base from V and 1 base from J, with 10 bases between. The CDR3 is CASSIGPLQNTEAFF. CDR3 in DNA: TGTGCCAGTAGTATAGGGCCGCTACAGAACACTGAAGCTTTCTTT.

The chain carries TRBV7-3 and TRBJ2-2; D remains ambiguous. V dropped 0 bases and J dropped 6 bases, with 11 bases sitting between them. This CDR3 comprises 15 residues. Looked up from germline, CDR1 is SGHTA and CDR2 is FQGTGA. CDR3 amino acids: CASSLTSWSSGELFF. The CDR3 region has the DNA TGTGCCAGCAGCTTAACGTCGTGGAGTTCCGGGGAGCTGTTTTTT.

The rearrangement uses TRBV24-1 and TRBJ1-3; D call uncertain. V was trimmed by 4 bases and J by 0 bases, leaving 9 bases between them. Per the germline V gene, CDR1 is KGHDR and CDR2 is SFDVKD. The CDR3 consists of 15 residues. The CDR3 sequence: CATSDPRSSGNTIYF. CDR3 bases: TGTGCCACCAGTGACCCTAGGTCCTCTGGAAACACCATATATTTT.

V is TRBV27 and J is TRBJ2-5, with 8 bases that match TRBD1. The CDR3 covers 15 residues. The J segment lost 4 bases and the V segment lost 5 bases, leaving 9 bases of the junction unmatched. Germline V gene lookup returns CDR1 MNHEY and CDR2 SMNVEV (reference sequence). The DNA of the CDR3 is TGTGCCAGCAGTCCTCCAGGGGGCAGTGGAGAGACCCAGTACTTC. Translating gives CASSPPGGSGETQYF.

This clone has more than one count but fewer than ten. This rearrangement joins TRBV19 to TRBJ1-5; the match to TRBD1 covers 11 bases. Germline loops: CDR1 LNHDA, CDR2 SQIVND (reference sequence). V lost 7 bases and J lost 6; bases outside the gene matches: 5. CDR3 length equals 14 residues. CDR3 in amino acids: CASNGGTGGQPQHF. In DNA, the CDR3 is TGTGCCAGTAACGGGGGGACAGGGGGTCAGCCCCAGCATTTT.

The chain recombines TRBV2 with TRBJ2-3; perhaps TRBD1 as D (6 bases). The germline V and J ends were trimmed by 5 bases and 1 base, with 28 bases remaining between them. The CDR3 runs to 20 residues. Germline-derived CDR1 and CDR2 are SNHLY and FYNNEI. CDR3 residues: CASSPLLDSVLTGGTDTQYF. The CDR3 DNA reads TGTGCCAGCAGTCCCCTACTGGACAGCGTACTTACAGGAGGCACAGATACGCAGTATTTT.

The chain combines TRBV5-1 with TRBJ1-2; D not resolved. The CDR3 contains 13 residues. V was shortened by 4 bases and J by 3 bases, with 10 bases between the two germline ends. Germline lookup yields CDR1 SGHRS and CDR2 YFSETQ. DNA for the CDR3: TGCGCCAGCAGCCCGGATAATGACTATGGCTACACCTTC. As protein: CASSPDNDYGYTF.

The V gene is TRBV9, the J gene TRBJ1-6; no reliable D call. The CDR3 has 14 residues. With 7 bases removed from V and 6 bases from J, the gap between germline ends came to 14 bases. Germline CDR1 reads SGDLS; CDR2 reads YYNGEE. CDR3 bases: TGTGCCAGCGGCTTAGGAGGGTCTAATTCACCCCTCCACTTT. Its translation: CASGLGGSNSPLHF.

V and J are TRBV7-8 and TRBJ2-5; 9 bases line up with TRBD2. CDR1 SGHVS and CDR2 FQNEAQ come from the germline V gene. This CDR3 is 16 amino acids long. V dropped 5 bases and J dropped 3; count of bases not matched to a gene: 10. The CDR3: CASSPRGGGGEETQYF. For the CDR3, the DNA is TGTGCCAGCAGCCCAAGGGGCGGGGGGGGCGAAGAGACCCAGTACTTC.

V is TRBV5-6 and J is TRBJ1-2; no definite D call. Per germline, CDR1 SGHDT and CDR2 YYEEEE. This CDR3 region has 13 residues. V shed 0 bases and J shed 7 bases, with 10 bases lying between them. CDR3: CASSLDRGPGYTF. CDR3 nucleotide sequence: TGTGCCAGCAGCTTGGACAGAGGCCCTGGCTACACCTTC.

The chain combines TRBV5-6 with TRBJ2-5; TRBD1 matches at 7 bases. With V trimmed by 1 base and J by 3 bases, 3 bases remained unmatched. Germline values: CDR1 SGHDT, CDR2 YYEEEE. This CDR3 comprises 14 residues. CDR3 DNA: TGTGCCAGCAGCTTGACCGGGACAGAAGAGACCCAGTACTTC. Translated: CASSLTGTEETQYF.

The chain recombines TRBV24-1 with TRBJ2-4; 8 nucleotides line up with TRBD1. CDR3 length: 16 amino acids. Germline V gene data show CDR1 as KGHDR and CDR2 as SFDVKD. With V trimmed by 4 bases and J by 1 base, 5 bases remained unmatched. The CDR3 spells CATSDPDRGAKNIQYF. The CDR3 DNA is TGTGCCACCAGTGACCCCGACAGGGGCGCCAAAAACATTCAGTACTTC.

The chain recombines TRBV24-1 with TRBJ2-1; 10 nucleotides align to TRBD1. Germline-derived CDR1 and CDR2 are KGHDR and SFDVKD. J was trimmed by 4 bases and V by 4 bases; bases with no gene match: 6. The CDR3 loop spans 16 amino acids. This CDR3 is CATSDSTGQGYNEQFF. The CDR3 DNA sequence: TGTGCCACCAGTGACTCCACGGGACAGGGGTACAATGAGCAGTTCTTC.

V usage is TRBV6-5 and J usage is TRBJ1-2; TRBD1 is a possible D gene (5 bases). Germline V gene data show CDR1 as MNHEY and CDR2 as SVGAGI. V shed 4 bases and J shed 8 bases, with 17 bases lying between them. This CDR3 has 14 residues. The CDR3 reads CASSSITGGYGYTF. The CDR3 DNA is TGTGCCAGCAGTTCTATTACGGGGGGTTACGGCTACACCTTC.

V is TRBV4-3 and J is TRBJ2-3; D is tentatively TRBD1 or TRBD2 (6 bases each). The CDR3 length is 14 residues. Trimming took off 2 bases at V and 2 bases at J, with 8 bases between the two ends. CDR1 is LGHNA, CDR2 YSLEER, per germline. The CDR3 sequence is CASSQRGATDTQYF. CDR3 DNA sequence: TGCGCCAGCAGCCAAAGGGGGGCCACAGATACGCAGTATTTT.

The V call is TRBV7-3, the J call TRBJ2-2, with 10 bases lining up with TRBD2. V shed 5 bases, J shed 3 bases, and the junction held 3 bases outside the gene matches. The CDR3 extends over 15 amino acids. Looked up from germline, CDR1 is SGHTA and CDR2 is FQGTGA. The CDR3, as DNA: TGTGCCAGCAGCCGGACTAGCGGTTACACCGGGGAGCTGTTTTTT. Translated: CASSRTSGYTGELFF.

The chain combines TRBV5-5 with TRBJ2-5; 7 positions agree with TRBD2. V shed 3 bases and J 5 bases; nucleotides not matched to a gene: 10. Germline V gene lookup returns CDR1 SGHKS and CDR2 YYEKEE (reference sequence). This CDR3 comprises 15 residues. DNA for the CDR3: TGTGCCAGCAGCTCAGCTGTCGGGGGGAGGGAGACCCAGTACTTC. Protein sequence: CASSSAVGGRETQYF.

In this sample, this clone turned up a few times. This rearrangement joins TRBV7-2 to TRBJ2-7; 8 bases agree with TRBD2. The V and J ends lost 2 bases and 3 bases, in that order; junction bases with no gene match: 6. CDR1 SGHTA and CDR2 FQGNSA come from the germline V gene. The CDR3 is 15 amino acids. This CDR3 reads CASSLSGAGGYEQYV. The CDR3 nucleotides are TGTGCCAGCAGCTTAAGTGGGGCGGGGGGCTACGAGCAGTACGTC.

This chain connects TRBV6-5 to TRBJ2-7; 7 bases fit TRBD1. The germline CDR1 and CDR2 sequences are MNHEY and SVGAGI. The CDR3 runs to 12 residues. The V gene end was trimmed by 7 bases and the J gene end by 4 bases; junction bases not matched to a gene: 4. The CDR3 loop reads CASIGGSYEQYV. CDR3 sequence (DNA): TGTGCCAGCATAGGGGGCTCGTACGAGCAGTACGTC.

The chain couples TRBV7-7 to TRBJ2-5; TRBD2 is a possible D gene (5 bases). The length of the CDR3 is 15 residues. CDR1 is SSHAT, CDR2 FNYEAQ, per germline (reference sequence). V was clipped by 1 base and J by 2 bases, with 11 bases between them. DNA for the CDR3: TGTGCCAGCAGCTTAGGGTCGCGGGCACAAGAGACCCAGTACTTC. Protein product: CASSLGSRAQETQYF. Combining the CDR3 with reference TRBV7-7 and TRBJ2-5 gives the whole variable domain GAGVSQSPRYKVTKRGQDVTLRCDPISSHATLYWYQQALGQGPEFLTYFNYEAQPDKSGLPSDRFSAERPEGSISTLTIQRTEQRDSAMYRCASSLGSRAQETQYFGPGTRLLVL.